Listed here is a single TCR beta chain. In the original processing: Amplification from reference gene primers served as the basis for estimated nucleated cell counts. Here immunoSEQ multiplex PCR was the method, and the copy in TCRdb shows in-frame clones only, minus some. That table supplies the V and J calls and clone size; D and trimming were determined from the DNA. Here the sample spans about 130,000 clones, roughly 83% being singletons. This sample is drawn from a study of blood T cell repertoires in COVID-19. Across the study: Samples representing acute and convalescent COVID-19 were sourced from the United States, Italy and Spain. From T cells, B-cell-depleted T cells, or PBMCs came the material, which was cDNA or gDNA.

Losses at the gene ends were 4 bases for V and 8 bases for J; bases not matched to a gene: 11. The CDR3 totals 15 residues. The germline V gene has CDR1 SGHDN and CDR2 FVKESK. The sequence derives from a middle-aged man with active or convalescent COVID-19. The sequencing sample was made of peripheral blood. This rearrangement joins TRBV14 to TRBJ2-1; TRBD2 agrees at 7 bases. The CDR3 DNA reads TGTGCCAGCAGCCGCGGCGCGGGCCGGGAGGATGAGCAGTTCTTC. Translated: CASSRGAGREDEQFF.